The 17 T cell receptor beta chains below all came from one sample that was sequenced in a study of T cell changes during pregnancy in multiple sclerosis. Here immunoSEQ multiplex PCR was the method, and the copy in TCRdb shows in-frame clones only, minus some. Of 43,000 or so clones in the sample, 70% to 90% are singletons; the top ten hold about 2%. The sample consisted of peripheral blood, taken in the first trimester of pregnancy. The source of these receptors is a female donor with multiple sclerosis, enrolled in a pregnancy study.

The J gene is TRBJ1-2, the V gene TRBV7-8; D might be TRBD1 (6 bases). CDR1 is SGHVS and CDR2 is FQNEAQ in the germline V gene. Between the trimmed V and J ends, which lost 5 bases and 4 bases, there was a span of 11 bases. The CDR3 covers 13 residues. In DNA, the CDR3 is TGTGCCAGCAGCGTCAGGGGCCTCTATGGCTACACCTTC. Translating it yields CASSVRGLYGYTF.

The V call is TRBV19, the J call TRBJ1-2; D remains unclear. CDR1 and CDR2 (germline): LNHDA, SQIVND (reference sequence). This CDR3 region has 13 residues. Deletions cut 3 bases from V and 4 bases from J, with 9 bases between. CDR3 sequence: CASSIEGPYGYTF. In nucleotides, the CDR3 is TGTGCCAGTAGTATCGAGGGTCCCTATGGCTACACCTTC.

This chain connects TRBV5-4 to TRBJ1-3; possibly TRBD1 for D (5 bases). Looked up from germline, CDR1 is SGHNT and CDR2 is YYREEE (reference sequence). The germline V and J ends were trimmed by 3 bases and 1 base, with 11 bases remaining between them. The CDR3 spans 15 residues. As DNA, the CDR3 is TGTGCCAGCAGCTGGGGCTCCGGGTCTGGAAACACCATATATTTT. Protein product: CASSWGSGSGNTIYF. Based on the CDR3 plus reference TRBV5-4 and TRBJ1-3, the full variable domain is ETGVTQSPTHLIKTRGQQVTLRCSSQSGHNTVSWYQQALGQGPQFIFQYYREEENGRGNFPPRFSGLQFPNYSSELNVNALELDDSALYLCASSWGSGSGNTIYFGEGSWLTVV.

The CDR3 is CASSWLDRQKTEAFF. The DNA for the CDR3 is TGTGCCAGCAGCTGGTTAGACAGGCAGAAAACTGAAGCTTTCTTT. J is TRBJ1-1 and V is TRBV5-6; a possible D gene is TRBD1 (6 bases). The CDR3 runs 15 residues. V lost 3 bases to trimming and J lost 5 bases, with 17 bases between them. Germline V gene lookup returns CDR1 SGHDT and CDR2 YYEEEE.

V is TRBV5-4 and J is TRBJ2-5; 9 bases align to TRBD1. The J segment lost 5 bases and the V segment lost 4 bases, leaving 12 bases of the junction unmatched. This CDR3 is 16 amino acids long. Germline lookup yields CDR1 SGHNT and CDR2 YYREEE (reference sequence). The CDR3 is CASSPGGQGRGETQYF. The CDR3 DNA is TGTGCCAGCAGCCCGGGGGGACAGGGTAGAGGGGAGACCCAGTACTTC. Full variable domain (outside the CDR3, taken from reference TRBV5-4 and TRBJ2-5): ETGVTQSPTHLIKTRGQQVTLRCSSQSGHNTVSWYQQALGQGPQFIFQYYREEENGRGNFPPRFSGLQFPNYSSELNVNALELDDSALYLCASSPGGQGRGETQYFGPGTRLLVL.

This chain connects TRBV7-9 to TRBJ1-4; D is unclear. The CDR3 is 15 amino acids. The V gene's germline CDR1 is SEHNR and CDR2 FQNEAQ (reference sequence). V was clipped by 5 bases and J by 3 bases, with 13 bases between them. The CDR3 DNA reads TGTGCCAGCAGCCCCCGGGGAGCGTCTAATGAAAAACTGTTTTTT. Translation gives CASSPRGASNEKLFF.

The V and J genes are TRBV27 and TRBJ1-4, with 8 bases lining up with TRBD1. Germline assignment: CDR1 MNHEY and CDR2 SMNVEV (reference sequence). The J segment lost 8 bases and the V segment lost 4 bases, leaving 9 bases of the junction unmatched. This CDR3 region has 15 residues. The CDR3 protein is CASSSLDRGREKLFF. The CDR3 DNA reads TGTGCCAGCAGTTCCCTCGACAGGGGTAGGGAAAAACTGTTTTTT.

The rearrangement joins TRBV6-6 to TRBJ1-5, with TRBD1 matching over 7 bases. This CDR3 is built from 14 residues. From germline, CDR1 is MNHNY and CDR2 SVGAGI (reference sequence). The ends lost 8 bases at V and 2 bases at J; junction bases unmatched: 6. In DNA form, the CDR3 reads TGTGCCAGCCGACAGGGCCCAGGCAATCAGCCCCAGCATTTT. Amino acid sequence: CASRQGPGNQPQHF.

The CDR3 sequence: CASSFDRGSPLHF. The CDR3 DNA reads TGTGCCAGCAGTTTCGACAGGGGATCACCCCTCCACTTT. J is TRBJ1-6 and V is TRBV27, with TRBD1 matching 8 bases. The germline gives CDR1 MNHEY, CDR2 SMNVEV (reference sequence). There are 13 residues in the CDR3. V lost 3 bases and J lost 10; bases outside the gene matches: 2.

The chain links TRBV18 to TRBJ2-3; 8 positions agree with TRBD1. Germline loops: CDR1 KGHSH, CDR2 LQKENI. CDR3 length equals 15 residues. The V and J ends lost 2 bases and 6 bases, in that order; junction bases with no gene match: 7. CDR3 sequence: CASSPGQGALDTQYF. CDR3 sequence (DNA): TGTGCCAGCTCACCAGGCCAGGGGGCTTTGGATACGCAGTATTTT.

This clone appeared once. The chain combines TRBV11-2 with TRBJ1-2; D uncertain. The germline V gene encodes CDR1 SGHAT and CDR2 FQNNGV. V was pared by 1 base and J by 0 bases, with 6 bases between. The CDR3 is 14 residues long. This chain's CDR3 is CASSLGQSNYGYTF. As DNA, the CDR3 is TGTGCCAGCAGCTTAGGCCAGTCTAACTATGGCTACACCTTC.

The chain employs TRBV4-1 and TRBJ2-7; 7 nucleotides line up with TRBD2. The CDR3 is 16 residues long. The V gene end was trimmed by 1 base and the J gene end by 0 bases; junction bases not matched to a gene: 6. The germline V gene encodes CDR1 MGHRA and CDR2 YSYEKL. CDR3 region: CASSQVPSGSSYEQYF. For the CDR3, the DNA is TGCGCCAGCAGCCAAGTCCCTAGCGGTTCCTCCTACGAGCAGTACTTC.

The chain uses TRBV4-3 and TRBJ2-3, with 8 bases aligning to TRBD2. Germline CDR1 reads LGHNA; CDR2 reads YSLEER. This CDR3 is 17 amino acids long. The V and J ends lost 6 bases and 1 base, in that order; junction bases with no gene match: 12. CDR3 coding DNA: TGCGCCAGCAGACCAGATTTCGACGGGGGGGGCACAGATACGCAGTATTTT. Translation gives CASRPDFDGGGTDTQYF.

In this sample, this clone turned up a few times. This chain connects TRBV4-2 to TRBJ1-3; D uncertain. CDR1 LGHNA and CDR2 YNFKEQ come from the germline V gene. This CDR3 region has 14 residues. Trimming took off 3 bases at V and 0 bases at J, with 6 bases between the two ends. The CDR3 region has the DNA TGTGCCAGCAGCCAGGAGAGCTCTGGAAACACCATATATTTT. Encoded protein: CASSQESSGNTIYF.

CDR3 DNA: TGCGCCAGCAGCCAAGATTTAACAGGGGCCCCACATGGCTACACCTTC. This encodes CASSQDLTGAPHGYTF. This sequence joins TRBV4-1 and TRBJ1-2, with 7 bases fitting TRBD1. Trimming cost V 0 bases and J 6 bases; bases outside gene matches: 10. The CDR3 covers 16 residues. CDR1 and CDR2 from the germline V gene are MGHRA and YSYEKL.

The J gene is TRBJ2-7, the V gene TRBV15; 7 nucleotides match TRBD1. With 8 bases clipped from V and 0 bases from J, the junction kept 7 bases outside the gene matches. CDR1 and CDR2 (germline): LNHNV, YYDKDF (reference sequence). The length of the CDR3 is 14 residues. The CDR3 protein is CATQDRVHSYEQYF. In nucleotides, the CDR3 is TGTGCCACCCAAGACAGGGTTCACTCCTACGAGCAGTACTTC.

This clone was observed a few times. The chain carries TRBV5-4 and TRBJ2-1; 11 nucleotides agree with TRBD2. Per the germline V gene, CDR1 is SGHNT and CDR2 is YYREEE (reference sequence). The CDR3 is 15 amino acids. The V gene end was trimmed by 0 bases and the J gene end by 5 bases; junction bases not matched to a gene: 1. The CDR3 DNA reads as TGTGCCAGCAGCTTGGGGGGACTAGCGGACAATGAGCAGTTCTTC. Translating it yields CASSLGGLADNEQFF.